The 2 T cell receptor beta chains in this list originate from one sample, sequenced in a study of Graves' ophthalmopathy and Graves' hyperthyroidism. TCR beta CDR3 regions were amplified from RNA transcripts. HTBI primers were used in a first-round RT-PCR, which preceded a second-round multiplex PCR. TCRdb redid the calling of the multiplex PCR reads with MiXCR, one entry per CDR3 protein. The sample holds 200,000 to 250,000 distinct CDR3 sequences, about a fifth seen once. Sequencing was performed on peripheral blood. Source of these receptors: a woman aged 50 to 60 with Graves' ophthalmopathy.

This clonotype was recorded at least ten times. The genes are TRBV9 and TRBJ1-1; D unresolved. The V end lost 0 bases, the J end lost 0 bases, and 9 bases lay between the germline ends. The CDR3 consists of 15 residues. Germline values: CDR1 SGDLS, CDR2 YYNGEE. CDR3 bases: TGTGCCAGCAGCGTAGGAACACCCATGAACACTGAAGCTTTCTTT. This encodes CASSVGTPMNTEAFF.

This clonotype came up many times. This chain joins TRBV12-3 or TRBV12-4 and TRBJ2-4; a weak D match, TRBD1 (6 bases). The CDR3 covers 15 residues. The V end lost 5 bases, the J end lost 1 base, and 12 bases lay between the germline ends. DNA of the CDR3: TGTGCCAGCAGTGCCACAGGGACGGCCAAAAACATTCAGTACTTC. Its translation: CASSATGTAKNIQYF.